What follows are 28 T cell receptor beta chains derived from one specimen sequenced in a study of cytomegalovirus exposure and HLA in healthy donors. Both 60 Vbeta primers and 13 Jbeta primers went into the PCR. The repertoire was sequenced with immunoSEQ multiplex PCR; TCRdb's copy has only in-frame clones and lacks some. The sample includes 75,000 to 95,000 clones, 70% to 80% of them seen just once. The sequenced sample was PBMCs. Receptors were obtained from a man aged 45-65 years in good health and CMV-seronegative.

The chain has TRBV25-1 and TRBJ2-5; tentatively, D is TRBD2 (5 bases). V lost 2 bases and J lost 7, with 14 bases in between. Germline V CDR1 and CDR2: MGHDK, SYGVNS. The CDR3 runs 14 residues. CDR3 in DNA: TGTGCCAGCAGTGAAGAGGGCCCCATCGGGACCCAGTACTTC. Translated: CASSEEGPIGTQYF.

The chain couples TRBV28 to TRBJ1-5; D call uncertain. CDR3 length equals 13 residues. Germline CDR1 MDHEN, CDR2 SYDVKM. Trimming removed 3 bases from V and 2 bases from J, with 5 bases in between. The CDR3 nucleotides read TGTGCCAGCAGTTTCACAGGCAATCAGCCCCAGCATTTT. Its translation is CASSFTGNQPQHF. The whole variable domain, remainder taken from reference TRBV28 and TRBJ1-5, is DVKVTQSSRYLVKRTGEKVFLECVQDMDHENMFWYRQDPGLGLRLIYFSYDVKMKEKGDIPEGYSVSREKKERFSLILESASTNQTSMYLCASSFTGNQPQHFGDGTRLSIL.

This CDR3 reads CAWSVRRSDTQYF. The CDR3 nucleotides read TGTGCCTGGAGTGTACGGCGGTCAGATACGCAGTATTTT. This chain uses TRBV30 with TRBJ2-3; D unclear. Germline loops: CDR1 GTSNPN, CDR2 SVGIG (reference sequence). Trimming removed 0 bases at V and 4 bases at J, with 8 bases between. The length of the CDR3 is 13 residues.

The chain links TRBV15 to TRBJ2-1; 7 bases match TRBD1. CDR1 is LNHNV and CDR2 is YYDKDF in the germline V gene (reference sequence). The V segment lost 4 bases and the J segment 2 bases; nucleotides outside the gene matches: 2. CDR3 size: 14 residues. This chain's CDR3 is CATSTGTAYNEQFF. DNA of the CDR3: TGTGCCACCAGCACCGGGACAGCCTACAATGAGCAGTTCTTC.

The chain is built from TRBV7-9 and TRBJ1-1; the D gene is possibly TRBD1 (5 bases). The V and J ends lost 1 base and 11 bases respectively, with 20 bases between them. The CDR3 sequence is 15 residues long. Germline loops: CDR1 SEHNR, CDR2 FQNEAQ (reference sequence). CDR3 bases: TGTGCCAGCAGCTTAGAGACGGGACTTAGGGCCTCGGCTTTCTTT. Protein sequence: CASSLETGLRASAFF. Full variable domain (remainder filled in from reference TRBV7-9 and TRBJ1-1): DTGVSQNPRHKITKRGQNVTFRCDPISEHNRLYWYRQTLGQGPEFLTYFQNEAQLEKSRLLSDRFSAERPKGSFSTLEIQRTEQGDSAMYLCASSLETGLRASAFFGQGTRLTVV.

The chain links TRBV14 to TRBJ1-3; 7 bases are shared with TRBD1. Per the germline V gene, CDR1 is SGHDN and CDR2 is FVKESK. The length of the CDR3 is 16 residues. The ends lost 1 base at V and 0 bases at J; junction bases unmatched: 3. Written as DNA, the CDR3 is TGTGCCAGCAGCCAAGGGACAGGACGCTCTGGAAACACCATATATTTT. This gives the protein CASSQGTGRSGNTIYF.

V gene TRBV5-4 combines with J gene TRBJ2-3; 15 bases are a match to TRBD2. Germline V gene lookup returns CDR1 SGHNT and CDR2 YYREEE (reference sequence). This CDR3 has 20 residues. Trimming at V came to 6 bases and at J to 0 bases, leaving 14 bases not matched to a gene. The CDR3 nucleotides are TGTGCCAGCACCACCCGGGGACTAGCGGGGGGCTTGACTAGCACAGATACGCAGTATTTT. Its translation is CASTTRGLAGGLTSTDTQYF.

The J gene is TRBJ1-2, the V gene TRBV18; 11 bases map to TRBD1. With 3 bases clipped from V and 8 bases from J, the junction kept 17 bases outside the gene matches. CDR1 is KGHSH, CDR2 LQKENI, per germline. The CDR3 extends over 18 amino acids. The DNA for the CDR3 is TGTGCCAGCTCACCCGCCGGGACAGGGGGTCAGAGGTCAGGCGGCTACACCTTC. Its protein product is CASSPAGTGGQRSGGYTF.

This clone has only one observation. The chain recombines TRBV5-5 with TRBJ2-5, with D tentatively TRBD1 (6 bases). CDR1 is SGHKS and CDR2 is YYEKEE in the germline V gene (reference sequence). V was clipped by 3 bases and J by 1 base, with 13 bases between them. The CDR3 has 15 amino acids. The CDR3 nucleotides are TGTGCCAGCAGCTCTTTCGGACAGAGCCAAGAGACCCAGTACTTC. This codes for CASSSFGQSQETQYF. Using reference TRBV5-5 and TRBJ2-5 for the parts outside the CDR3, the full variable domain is DAGVTQSPTHLIKTRGQQVTLRCSPISGHKSVSWYQQVLGQGPQFIFQYYEKEERGRGNFPDRFSARQFPNYSSELNVNALLLGDSALYLCASSSFGQSQETQYFGPGTRLLVL.

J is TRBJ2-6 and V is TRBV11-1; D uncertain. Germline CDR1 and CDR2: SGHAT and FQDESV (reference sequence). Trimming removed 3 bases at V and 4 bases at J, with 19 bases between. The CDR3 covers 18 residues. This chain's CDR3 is CASSFQNSHKYGANVLTF. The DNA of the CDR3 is TGTGCCAGCAGCTTTCAAAACTCCCATAAATACGGGGCCAACGTCCTGACTTTC.

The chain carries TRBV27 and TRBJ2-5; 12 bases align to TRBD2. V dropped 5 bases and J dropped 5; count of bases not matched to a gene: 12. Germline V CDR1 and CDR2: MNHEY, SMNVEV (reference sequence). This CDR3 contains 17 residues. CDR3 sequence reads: CASSLNERLAGVETQYF. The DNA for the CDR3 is TGTGCCAGCAGTCTCAACGAACGACTAGCGGGGGTGGAGACCCAGTACTTC.

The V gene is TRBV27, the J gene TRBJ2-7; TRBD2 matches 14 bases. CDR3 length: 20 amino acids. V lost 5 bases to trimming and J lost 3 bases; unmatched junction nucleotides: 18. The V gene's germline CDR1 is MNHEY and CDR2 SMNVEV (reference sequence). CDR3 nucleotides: TGTGCCAGCAGTAAAACTGGACTAGCGGGGGGCCCTCATACTCTCTACGAGCAGTACTTC. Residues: CASSKTGLAGGPHTLYEQYF.

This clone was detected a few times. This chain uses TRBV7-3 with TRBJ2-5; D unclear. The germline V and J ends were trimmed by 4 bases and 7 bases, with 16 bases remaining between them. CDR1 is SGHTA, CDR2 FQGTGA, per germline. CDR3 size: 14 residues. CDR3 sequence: CASSSPTFPGTQYF. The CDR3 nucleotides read TGTGCCAGCAGCTCCCCGACTTTCCCCGGGACCCAGTACTTC. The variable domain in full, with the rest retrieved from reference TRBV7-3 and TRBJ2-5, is GAGVSQTPSNKVTEKGKYVELRCDPISGHTALYWYRQSLGQGPEFLIYFQGTGAADDSGLPNDRFFAVRPEGSVSTLKIQRTERGDSAVYLCASSSPTFPGTQYFGPGTRLLVL.

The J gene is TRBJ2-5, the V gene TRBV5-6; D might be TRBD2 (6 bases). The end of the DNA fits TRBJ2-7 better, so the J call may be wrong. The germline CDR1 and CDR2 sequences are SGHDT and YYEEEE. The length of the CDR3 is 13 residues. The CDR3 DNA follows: TGTGCCAGCAGCCCGGGACTCGCCTACGAGCAGTACTTC. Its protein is CASSPGLAYEQYF.

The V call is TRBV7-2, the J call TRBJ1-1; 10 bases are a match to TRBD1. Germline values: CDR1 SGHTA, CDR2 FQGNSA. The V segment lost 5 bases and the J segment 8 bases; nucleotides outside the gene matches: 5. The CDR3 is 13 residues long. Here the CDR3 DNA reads TGTGCCAGCAGCACGACAGGGGGCTACGAAGCTTTCTTT. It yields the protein CASSTTGGYEAFF.

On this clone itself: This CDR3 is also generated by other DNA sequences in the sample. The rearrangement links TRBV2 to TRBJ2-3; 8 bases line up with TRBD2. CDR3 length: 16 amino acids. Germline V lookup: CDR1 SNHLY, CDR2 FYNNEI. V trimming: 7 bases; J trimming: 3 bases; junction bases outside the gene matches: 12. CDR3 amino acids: CASIPGGTGNTDTQYF. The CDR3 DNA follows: TGTGCCAGCATCCCGGGGGGGACGGGGAATACAGATACGCAGTATTTT.

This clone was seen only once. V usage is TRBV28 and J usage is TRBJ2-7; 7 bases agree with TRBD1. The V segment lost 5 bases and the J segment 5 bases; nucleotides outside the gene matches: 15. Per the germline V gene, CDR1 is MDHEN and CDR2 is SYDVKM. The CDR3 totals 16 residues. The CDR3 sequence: CASSPHWGRGSHEQYF. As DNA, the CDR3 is TGTGCCAGCAGTCCCCATTGGGGCAGGGGGAGCCACGAGCAGTACTTC.

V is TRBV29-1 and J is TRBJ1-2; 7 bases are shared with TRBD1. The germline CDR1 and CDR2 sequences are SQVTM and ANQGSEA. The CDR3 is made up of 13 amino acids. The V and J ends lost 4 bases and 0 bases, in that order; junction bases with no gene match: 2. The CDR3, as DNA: TGCAGCGTTGCGACAGGGACTAACTATGGCTACACCTTC. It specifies CSVATGTNYGYTF.

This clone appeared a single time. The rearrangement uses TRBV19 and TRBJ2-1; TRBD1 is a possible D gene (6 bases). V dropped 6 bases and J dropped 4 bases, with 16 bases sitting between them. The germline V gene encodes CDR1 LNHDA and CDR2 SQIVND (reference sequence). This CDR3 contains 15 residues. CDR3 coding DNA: TGTGCCAGTAGAGAGACAGGTTGGGGTTACAATGAGCAGTTCTTC. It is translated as CASRETGWGYNEQFF.

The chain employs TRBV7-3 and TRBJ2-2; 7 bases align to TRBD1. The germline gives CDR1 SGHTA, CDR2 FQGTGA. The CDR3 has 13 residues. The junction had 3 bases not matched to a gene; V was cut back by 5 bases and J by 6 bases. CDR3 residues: CASSQGEPGELFF. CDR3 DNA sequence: TGTGCCAGCAGCCAGGGGGAGCCCGGGGAGCTGTTTTTT.

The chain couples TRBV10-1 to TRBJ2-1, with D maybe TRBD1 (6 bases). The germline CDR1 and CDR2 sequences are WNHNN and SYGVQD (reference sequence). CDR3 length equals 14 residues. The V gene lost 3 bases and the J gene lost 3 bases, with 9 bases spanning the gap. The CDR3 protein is CASSDRTDYNEQFF. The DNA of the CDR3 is TGCGCCAGCAGTGATCGGACAGACTACAATGAGCAGTTCTTC.

CDR3 DNA: TGCGCCAGCAGCCAAGTCACAGGCCCAAGTGGGCCCCAGCATTTT. Translation gives CASSQVTGPSGPQHF. The rearrangement joins TRBV4-1 to TRBJ1-5; possibly TRBD1 for D (5 bases). V was cut by 1 base and J by 9 bases, with 16 bases left in between. The germline V gene encodes CDR1 MGHRA and CDR2 YSYEKL. The CDR3 contains 15 residues.

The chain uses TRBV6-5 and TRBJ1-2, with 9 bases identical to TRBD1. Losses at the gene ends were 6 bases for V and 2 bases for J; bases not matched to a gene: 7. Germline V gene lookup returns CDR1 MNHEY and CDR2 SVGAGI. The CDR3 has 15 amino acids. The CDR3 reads CASRVQGAENYGYTF. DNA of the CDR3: TGTGCCAGCAGAGTACAGGGGGCAGAGAACTATGGCTACACCTTC.

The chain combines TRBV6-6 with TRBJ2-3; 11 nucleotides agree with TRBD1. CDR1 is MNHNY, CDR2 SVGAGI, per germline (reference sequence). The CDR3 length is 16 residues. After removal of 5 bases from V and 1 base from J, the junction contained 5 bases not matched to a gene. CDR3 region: CASSNRDRGGTDTQYF. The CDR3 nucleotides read TGTGCCAGCAGTAACAGGGACAGGGGGGGCACAGATACGCAGTATTTT.

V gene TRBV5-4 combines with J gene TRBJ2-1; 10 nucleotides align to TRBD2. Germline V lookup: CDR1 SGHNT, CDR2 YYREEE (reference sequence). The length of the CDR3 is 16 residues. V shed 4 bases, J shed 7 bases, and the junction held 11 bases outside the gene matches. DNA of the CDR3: TGTGCCAGCAGCCCGGGCTCGAGCGGGGGGGCTAATGAGCAGTTCTTC. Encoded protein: CASSPGSSGGANEQFF.

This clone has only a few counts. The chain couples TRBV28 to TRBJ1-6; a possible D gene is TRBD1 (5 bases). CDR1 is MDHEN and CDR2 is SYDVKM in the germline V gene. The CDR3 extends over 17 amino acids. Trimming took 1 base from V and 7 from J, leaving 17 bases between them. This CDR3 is CASSLLRGILGNSPLHF. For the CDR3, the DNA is TGTGCCAGCAGTTTATTAAGGGGAATATTGGGGAATTCACCCCTCCACTTT.

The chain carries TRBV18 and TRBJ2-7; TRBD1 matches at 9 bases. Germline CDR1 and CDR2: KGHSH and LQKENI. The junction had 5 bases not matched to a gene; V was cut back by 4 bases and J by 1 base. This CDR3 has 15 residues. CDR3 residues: CASSQGGTGSYEQYF. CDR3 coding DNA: TGTGCCAGCTCACAGGGGGGGACAGGGTCCTACGAGCAGTACTTC.

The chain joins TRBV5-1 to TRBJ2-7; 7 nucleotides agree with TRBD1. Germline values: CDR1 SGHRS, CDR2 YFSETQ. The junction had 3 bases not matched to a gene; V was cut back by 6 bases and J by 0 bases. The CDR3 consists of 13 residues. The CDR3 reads CASKRDSSYEQYF. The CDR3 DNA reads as TGCGCCAGCAAACGGGACAGCTCCTACGAGCAGTACTTC.